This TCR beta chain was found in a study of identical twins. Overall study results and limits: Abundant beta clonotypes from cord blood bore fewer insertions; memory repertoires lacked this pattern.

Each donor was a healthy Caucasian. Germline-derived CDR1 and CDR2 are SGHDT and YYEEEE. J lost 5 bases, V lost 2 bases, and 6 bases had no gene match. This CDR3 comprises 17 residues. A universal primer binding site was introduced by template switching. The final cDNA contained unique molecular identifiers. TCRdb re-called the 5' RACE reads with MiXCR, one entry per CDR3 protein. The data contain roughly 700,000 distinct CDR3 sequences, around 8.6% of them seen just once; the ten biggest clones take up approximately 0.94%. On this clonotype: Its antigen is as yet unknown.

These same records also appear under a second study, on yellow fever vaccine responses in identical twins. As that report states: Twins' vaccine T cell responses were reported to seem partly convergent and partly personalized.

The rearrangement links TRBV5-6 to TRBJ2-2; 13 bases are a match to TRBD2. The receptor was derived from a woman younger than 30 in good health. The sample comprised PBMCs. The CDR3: CASSLLAGGLRTGELFF. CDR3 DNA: TGTGCCAGCAGCTTACTAGCGGGGGGGCTCCGGACCGGGGAGCTGTTTTTT.